This TCR beta chain stems from a study of blood T cell repertoires in COVID-19. Across the whole study: The origin of the acute and convalescent COVID-19 samples was the United States, Italy and Spain. PBMCs, B-cell-depleted T cells, or T cells provided the cDNA or gDNA that made up the material.

CDR3 size: 14 residues. V was clipped by 5 bases and J by 0 bases, with 12 bases between them. Germline-derived CDR1 and CDR2 are SGHRS and YFSETQ. Under the authors' procedure: Estimates of nucleated cell counts were drawn from the amplification of reference gene primers. Profiled with immunoSEQ multiplex PCR; TCRdb holds only in-frame clones, not every one. V, J and clone size were drawn from that table, and D and trimming were deduced from the DNA. The data hold 87,000 or so clones, with approximately 90% observed a single time. Sequences were obtained from peripheral blood. The sequence was collected from a woman aged 45-65 years with active or convalescent COVID-19. The rearrangement links TRBV5-1 to TRBJ2-7; a possible D gene is TRBD1 (6 bases). The CDR3 region has the DNA TGCGCCAGCAGTGCAGGGGTGGGCTCCTACGAGCAGTACTTC. Amino acid sequence: CASSAGVGSYEQYF.